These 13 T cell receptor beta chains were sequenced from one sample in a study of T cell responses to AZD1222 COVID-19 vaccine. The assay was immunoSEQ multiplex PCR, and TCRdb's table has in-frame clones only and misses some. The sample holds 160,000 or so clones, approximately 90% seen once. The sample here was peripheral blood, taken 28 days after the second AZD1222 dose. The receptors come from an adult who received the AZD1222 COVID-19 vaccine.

The CDR3 reads CASSGARGAEAFF. In DNA, the CDR3 is TGTGCCAGCTCAGGTGCCAGGGGTGCTGAAGCTTTCTTT. This sequence joins TRBV18 and TRBJ1-1; TRBD1 is a possible D gene (6 bases). Per the germline V gene, CDR1 is KGHSH and CDR2 is LQKENI. Trimming pared 5 bases from V and 6 bases from J, leaving 13 bases between. This CDR3 region has 13 residues.

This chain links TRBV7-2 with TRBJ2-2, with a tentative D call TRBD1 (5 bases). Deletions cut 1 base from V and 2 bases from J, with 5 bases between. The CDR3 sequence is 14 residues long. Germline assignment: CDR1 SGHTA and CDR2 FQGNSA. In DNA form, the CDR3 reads TGTGCCAGCAGCTTAGGGACAAACACCGGGGAGCTGTTTTTT. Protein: CASSLGTNTGELFF. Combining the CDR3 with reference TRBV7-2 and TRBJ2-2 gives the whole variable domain GAGVSQSPSNKVTEKGKDVELRCDPISGHTALYWYRQSLGQGLEFLIYFQGNSAPDKSGLPSDRFSAERTGGSVSTLTIQRTQQEDSAVYLCASSLGTNTGELFFGEGSRLTVL.

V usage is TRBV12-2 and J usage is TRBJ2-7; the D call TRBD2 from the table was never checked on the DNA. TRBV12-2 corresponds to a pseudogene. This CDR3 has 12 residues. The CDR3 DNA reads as TGTGCAAGTCGCCTACAACTAGGGGAGCAGTACTTC. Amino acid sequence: CASRLQLGEQYF.

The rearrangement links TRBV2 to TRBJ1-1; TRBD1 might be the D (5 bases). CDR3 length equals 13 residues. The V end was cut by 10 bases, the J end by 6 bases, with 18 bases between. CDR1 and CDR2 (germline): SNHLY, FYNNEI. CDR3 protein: CATPPGQKSEAFF. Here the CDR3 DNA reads TGTGCCACCCCCCCGGGGCAGAAGTCTGAAGCTTTCTTT.

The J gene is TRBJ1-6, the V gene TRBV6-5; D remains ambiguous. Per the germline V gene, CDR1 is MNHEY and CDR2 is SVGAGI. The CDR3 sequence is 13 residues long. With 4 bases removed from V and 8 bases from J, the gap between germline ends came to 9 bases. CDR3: CASSSVLYSPLHF. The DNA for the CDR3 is TGTGCCAGCAGTTCCGTCCTTTATTCACCCCTCCACTTT.

The CDR3 reads CASGGGGQFF. In nucleotides, the CDR3 is TGTGCCAGCGGGGGTGGCGGGCAGTTCTTC. The gene calls are TRBV28 and TRBJ2-1; D might be TRBD1 or TRBD2, each matching 5 bases. Trimming took off 8 bases at V and 12 bases at J, with 11 bases between the two ends. CDR1 and CDR2 from the germline V gene are MDHEN and SYDVKM. The CDR3 sequence is 10 residues long.

CDR3 bases: TGTGCCAGCAGCTTGGAACTAGCGGGAAAGCAGTACTTC. Its protein is CASSLELAGKQYF. The rearrangement links TRBV5-4 to TRBJ2-7; 10 bases map to TRBD2. V was clipped by 0 bases and J by 8 bases; unmatched bases: 2. This CDR3 is 13 amino acids long. Germline loops: CDR1 SGHNT, CDR2 YYREEE (reference sequence).

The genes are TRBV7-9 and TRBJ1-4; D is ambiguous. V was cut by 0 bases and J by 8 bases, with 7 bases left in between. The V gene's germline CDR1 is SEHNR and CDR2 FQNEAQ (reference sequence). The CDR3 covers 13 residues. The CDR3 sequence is CASSLAAREKLFF. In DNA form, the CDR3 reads TGTGCCAGCAGCTTAGCTGCGAGGGAAAAACTGTTTTTT.

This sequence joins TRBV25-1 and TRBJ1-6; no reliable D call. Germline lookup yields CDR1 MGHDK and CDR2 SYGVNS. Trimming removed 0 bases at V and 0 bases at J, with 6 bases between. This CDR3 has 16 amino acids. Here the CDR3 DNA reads TGTGCCAGCAGTGAATATGGAAGCTCCTATAATTCACCCCTCCACTTT. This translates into CASSEYGSSYNSPLHF.

The CDR3, as DNA: TGCGCCAGCAGCTTTGGGACTAGCACTGAGACCCAGTACTTC. It specifies CASSFGTSTETQYF. The chain couples TRBV5-1 to TRBJ2-5, with 9 bases matching TRBD2. The CDR3 totals 14 residues. Germline lookup yields CDR1 SGHRS and CDR2 YFSETQ. V gave up 2 bases and J gave up 5 bases; unmatched junction bases: 4.

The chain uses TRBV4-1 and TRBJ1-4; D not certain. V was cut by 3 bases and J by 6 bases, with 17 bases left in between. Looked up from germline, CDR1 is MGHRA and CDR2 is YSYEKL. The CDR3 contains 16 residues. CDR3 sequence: CASSQKAGPRDEKLFF. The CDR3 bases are TGCGCCAGCAGCCAGAAGGCGGGTCCTCGGGATGAAAAACTGTTTTTT.

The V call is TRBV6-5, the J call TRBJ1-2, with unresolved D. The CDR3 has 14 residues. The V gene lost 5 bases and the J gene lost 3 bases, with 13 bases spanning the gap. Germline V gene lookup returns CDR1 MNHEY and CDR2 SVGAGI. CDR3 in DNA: TGTGCCAGCAGTCGGGGAGGCAGTGACTATGGCTACACCTTC. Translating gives CASSRGGSDYGYTF.

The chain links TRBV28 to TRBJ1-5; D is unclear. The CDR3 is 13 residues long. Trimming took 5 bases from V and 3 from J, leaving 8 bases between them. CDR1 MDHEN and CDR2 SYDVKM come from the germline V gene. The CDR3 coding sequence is TGTGCCAGCAGTAGACGGGTCAATCAGCCCCAGCATTTT. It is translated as CASSRRVNQPQHF. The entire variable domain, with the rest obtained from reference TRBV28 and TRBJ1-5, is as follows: DVKVTQSSRYLVKRTGEKVFLECVQDMDHENMFWYRQDPGLGLRLIYFSYDVKMKEKGDIPEGYSVSREKKERFSLILESASTNQTSMYLCASSRRVNQPQHFGDGTRLSIL.